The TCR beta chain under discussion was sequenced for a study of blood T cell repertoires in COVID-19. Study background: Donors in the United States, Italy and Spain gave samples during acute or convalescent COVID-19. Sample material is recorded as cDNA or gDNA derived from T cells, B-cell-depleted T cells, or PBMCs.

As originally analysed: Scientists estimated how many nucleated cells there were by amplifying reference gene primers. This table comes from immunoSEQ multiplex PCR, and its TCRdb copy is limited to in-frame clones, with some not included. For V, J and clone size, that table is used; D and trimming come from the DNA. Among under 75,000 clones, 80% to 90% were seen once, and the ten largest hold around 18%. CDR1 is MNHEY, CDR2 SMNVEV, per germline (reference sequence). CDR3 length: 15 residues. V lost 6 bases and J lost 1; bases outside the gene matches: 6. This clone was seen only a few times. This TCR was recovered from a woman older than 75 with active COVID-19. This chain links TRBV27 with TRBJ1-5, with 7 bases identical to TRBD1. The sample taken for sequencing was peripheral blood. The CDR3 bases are TGTGCCAGCAGACCCTTAGGGGGCAGCAATCAGCCCCAGCATTTT. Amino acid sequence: CASRPLGGSNQPQHF.